The 3 T cell receptor beta chains below come from one sample, sequenced in a study of cytomegalovirus exposure and HLA in healthy donors. Researchers ran the PCR with 60 Vbeta and 13 Jbeta primers. The assay was immunoSEQ multiplex PCR, and TCRdb's table has in-frame clones only and misses some. The table lists over 150,000 clones, just over 75% of them singletons. Sequencing was performed on PBMCs. All receptors derive from a woman aged 55-70 years in good health and CMV-seropositive.

This clone was recorded only once. The chain uses TRBV28 and TRBJ2-7; 12 bases line up with TRBD1. V gave up 8 bases and J gave up 4 bases; unmatched junction bases: 3. The CDR3 contains 13 residues. The V gene's germline CDR1 is MDHEN and CDR2 SYDVKM. CDR3 loop: CASAGQGAYEQYF. In nucleotides, the CDR3 is TGTGCCAGCGCGGGACAGGGGGCGTACGAGCAGTACTTC.

The chain employs TRBV27 and TRBJ1-2, with TRBD1 identical over 7 bases. The junction had 7 bases not matched to a gene; V was cut back by 4 bases and J by 8 bases. This CDR3 contains 13 residues. Per the germline V gene, CDR1 is MNHEY and CDR2 is SMNVEV (reference sequence). The CDR3 loop reads CASSSQGTHGYTF. The CDR3 region has the DNA TGTGCCAGCAGTTCACAGGGGACTCACGGCTACACCTTC.

This clone occurred a few times. This chain joins TRBV30 and TRBJ1-6; D may be TRBD1 (5 bases). In germline, CDR1 is GTSNPN, CDR2 SVGIG (reference sequence). This CDR3 region has 14 residues. Trimming removed 0 bases from V and 9 bases from J, with 12 bases in between. Here the CDR3 DNA reads TGTGCCTGGAGTGTCTGGGGGGGGAGTTCACCCCTCCACTTT. As protein: CAWSVWGGSSPLHF.